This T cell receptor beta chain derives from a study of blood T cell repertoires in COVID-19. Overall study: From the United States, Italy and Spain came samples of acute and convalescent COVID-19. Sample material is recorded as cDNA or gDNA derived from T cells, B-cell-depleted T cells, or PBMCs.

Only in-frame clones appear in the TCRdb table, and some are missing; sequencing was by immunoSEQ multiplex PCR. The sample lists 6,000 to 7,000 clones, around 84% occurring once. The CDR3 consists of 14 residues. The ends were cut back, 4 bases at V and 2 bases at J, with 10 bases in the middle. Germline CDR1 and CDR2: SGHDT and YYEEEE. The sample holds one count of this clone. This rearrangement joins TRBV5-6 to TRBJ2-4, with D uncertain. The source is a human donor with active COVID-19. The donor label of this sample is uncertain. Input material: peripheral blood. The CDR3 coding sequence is TGTGCCAGCAGCCTAAGCTGGTCCAAAAACATTCAGTACTTC. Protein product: CASSLSWSKNIQYF.